This T cell receptor (beta chain) comes out of a study of T cell repertoires in cytomegalovirus infection (dated by TCRdb to the late 2010s). About the investigation overall: Peptide stimulations targeted recently identified HLA-C-restricted CMV epitopes, whose presentation resists viral immunomodulation, together with well-studied HLA-B-restricted epitopes. Donor HLA type was relevant to the analysis, because carriage of CMV infection together with the matching HLA type was indicated by public TCR beta signatures. Study-wide findings and limitations: Cumulative frequency of public TCR beta family members discriminated carriers of CMV infection plus the relevant HLA type in this cohort and an independent approximately 370-donor cohort. The ex vivo response was dominated by HLA-C-restricted CMV-specific TCR beta clonotypes, which also provided the single most frequent clonotype in two of eight donors.

This clonotype was picked up one time. The antigen it binds to is not known. No much larger clone exists at a distance of one base, and base qualities are not known. A lone read offers only weak evidence. The sample's treatment or condition, from its label and the paper: in vitro stimulation with specific CMV peptide epitopes to enrich CMV-specific T cells. V is shortened by 5 bases, J by 6 bases, and the region joining them spans 23 bases. The germline V gene yields SGHVS for CDR1 and FQNEAQ for CDR2. The CDR3 numbers 17 residues from cysteine through phenylalanine. Here the CDR3 DNA is all that survives: 51 bases in frame from base 1. Sequencing was carried out with an Illumina HiSeq 1500. The public reads were run again by TCRdb, first through fastp at Q25 and then through MiXCR, and only productive beta chains were kept. CDR3 protein duplicates are merged, each entry listing the most common genes and DNA. This sample has roughly 160,000 distinct CDR3 sequences in its table, and about 20% of those were observed once. The top ten constitute about 25% of the sample.

The source material was CD8+ T cells from cultured PBMCs, sampled from culture after CMV antigen stimulation. The chain employs TRBV7-8 and TRBJ1-5, with the D gene too uncertain to name. This clonotype was obtained from a human donor in good health (CMV status not recorded). Some clones in this sample may be carry-over from other donors' samples. The nucleotides read TGTGCCAGCAGCCAGGACCGACGGGTTCCCTCAGCTCAGCCCCAGCATTTT. This translates into CASSQDRRVPSAQPQHF.